The clone carrying this T cell receptor (beta chain) was seen a handful of times. These data originate in a study of T cells in Graves' hyperthyroidism and ophthalmopathy. The CDR3 consists of 14 residues. Trimming cost V 3 bases and J 10 bases, with 19 bases left between them. Germline lookup yields CDR1 DFQATT and CDR2 SNEGSKA (reference sequence). The investigators amplified TCR beta CDR3 regions from RNA transcripts. HTBI primers were used for first-round RT-PCR of the TCR CDR3. Using its own MiXCR run on the multiplex PCR reads, TCRdb lists one record per CDR3 protein. Among more than 350,000 distinct CDR3 sequences listed, around 15% were seen once.

The V gene is TRBV20-1, the J gene TRBJ1-5; D not certain. Source material: blood. The clonotype comes from a woman aged 55-70 years with Graves' ophthalmopathy. As DNA, the CDR3 is TGCAGTGCTAGTCCGTCGGCGATAGGGCACCCCCAGCATTTT. Translation gives CSASPSAIGHPQHF.